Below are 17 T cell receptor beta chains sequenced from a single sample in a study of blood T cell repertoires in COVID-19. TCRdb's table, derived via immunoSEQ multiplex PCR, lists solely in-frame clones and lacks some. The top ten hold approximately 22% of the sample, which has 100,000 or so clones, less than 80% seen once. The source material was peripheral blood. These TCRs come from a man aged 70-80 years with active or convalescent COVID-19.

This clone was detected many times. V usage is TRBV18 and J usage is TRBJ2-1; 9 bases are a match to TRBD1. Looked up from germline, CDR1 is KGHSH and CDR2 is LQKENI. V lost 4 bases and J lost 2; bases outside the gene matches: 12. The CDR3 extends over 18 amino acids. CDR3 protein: CASSRNTPGTGTYNEQFF. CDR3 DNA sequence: TGTGCCAGCTCACGTAATACTCCCGGGACAGGGACCTACAATGAGCAGTTCTTC.

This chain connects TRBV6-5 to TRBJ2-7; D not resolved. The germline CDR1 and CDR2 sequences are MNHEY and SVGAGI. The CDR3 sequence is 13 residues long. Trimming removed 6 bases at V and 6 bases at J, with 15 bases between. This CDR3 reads CASRLANFGEQYF. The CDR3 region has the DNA TGTGCCAGCAGGCTGGCAAATTTTGGCGAGCAGTACTTC.

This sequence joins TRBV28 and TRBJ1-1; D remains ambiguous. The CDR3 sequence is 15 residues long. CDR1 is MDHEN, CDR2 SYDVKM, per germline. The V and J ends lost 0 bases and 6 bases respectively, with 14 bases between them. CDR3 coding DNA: TGTGCCAGCAGTTTATGGAGGGTAGGGAGGCCTGAAGCTTTCTTT. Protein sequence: CASSLWRVGRPEAFF.

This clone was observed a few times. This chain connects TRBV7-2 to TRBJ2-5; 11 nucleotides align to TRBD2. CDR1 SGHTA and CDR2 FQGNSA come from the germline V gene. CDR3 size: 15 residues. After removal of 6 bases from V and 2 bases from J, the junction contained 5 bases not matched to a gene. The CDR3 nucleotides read TGTGCCAGCAGACCCAGGACTAGCGGGCAAGAGACCCAGTACTTC. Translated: CASRPRTSGQETQYF.

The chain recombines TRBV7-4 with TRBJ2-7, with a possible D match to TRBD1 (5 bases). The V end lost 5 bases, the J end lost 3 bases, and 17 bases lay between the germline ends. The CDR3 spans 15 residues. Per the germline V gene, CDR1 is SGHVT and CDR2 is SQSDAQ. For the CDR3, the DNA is TGTGCCAGCAGCCCCTTGACAGTCAAGTTCTACGAGCAGTACTTC. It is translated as CASSPLTVKFYEQYF.

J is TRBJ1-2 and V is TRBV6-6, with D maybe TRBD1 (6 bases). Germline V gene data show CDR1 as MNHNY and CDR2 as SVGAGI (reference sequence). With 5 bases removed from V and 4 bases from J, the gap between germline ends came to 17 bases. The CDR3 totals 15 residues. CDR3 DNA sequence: TGTGCCAGCAGTCGGGGGGGGGCTCGGACCTATGGCTACACCTTC. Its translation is CASSRGGARTYGYTF.

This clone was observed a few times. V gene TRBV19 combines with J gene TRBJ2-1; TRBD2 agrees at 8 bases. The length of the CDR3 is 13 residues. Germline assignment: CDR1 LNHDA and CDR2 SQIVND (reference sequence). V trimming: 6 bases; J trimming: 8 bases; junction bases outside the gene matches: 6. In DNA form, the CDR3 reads TGTGCCAGTAGGCCGGGGACTAGAGATGAGCAGTTCTTC. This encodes CASRPGTRDEQFF.

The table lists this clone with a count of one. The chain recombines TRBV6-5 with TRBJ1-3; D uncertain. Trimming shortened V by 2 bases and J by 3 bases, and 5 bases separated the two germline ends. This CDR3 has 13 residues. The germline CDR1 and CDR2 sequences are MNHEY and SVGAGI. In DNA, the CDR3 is TGTGCCAGCAGTTACGGCCGTGGAAACACCATATATTTT. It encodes CASSYGRGNTIYF.

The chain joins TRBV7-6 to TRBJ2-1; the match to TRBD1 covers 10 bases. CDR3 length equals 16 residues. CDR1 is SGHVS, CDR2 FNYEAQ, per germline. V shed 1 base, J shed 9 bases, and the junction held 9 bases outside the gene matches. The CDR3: CASSLGYRGTGVEQFF. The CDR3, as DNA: TGTGCCAGCAGCTTAGGTTATCGGGGGACAGGGGTTGAGCAGTTCTTC.

The CDR3 sequence is CASSLGGRNEAFF. As DNA, the CDR3 is TGCGCCAGCAGCTTGGGGGGGAGGAATGAAGCTTTCTTT. The chain combines TRBV5-1 with TRBJ1-1, with a tentative D call TRBD1 (5 bases). V gave up 0 bases and J gave up 7 bases, with 10 bases separating them. The germline V gene has CDR1 SGHRS and CDR2 YFSETQ. The CDR3 has 13 amino acids.

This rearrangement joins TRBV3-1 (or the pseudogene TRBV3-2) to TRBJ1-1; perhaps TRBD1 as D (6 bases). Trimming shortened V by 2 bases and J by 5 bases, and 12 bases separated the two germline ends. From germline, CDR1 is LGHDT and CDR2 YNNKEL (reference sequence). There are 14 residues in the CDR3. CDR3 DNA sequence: TGTGCCAGCAGCCAATGGCAGGGGTGGACTGAAGCTTTCTTT. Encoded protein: CASSQWQGWTEAFF.

CDR3 region: CAISETSGRPIQRTTDTQYF. CDR3 nucleotides: TGTGCCATCAGTGAGACTAGCGGGAGGCCCATACAACGGACGACAGATACGCAGTATTTT. This chain uses TRBV10-3 with TRBJ2-3; TRBD2 agrees at 12 bases. The CDR3 spans 20 residues. Germline CDR1 and CDR2: ENHRY and SYGVKD. V trimming: 2 bases; J trimming: 3 bases; junction bases outside the gene matches: 15.

The CDR3 coding sequence is TGTGCCAGCACTTACCGGGACAGGGACGACTACACCTTC. Translating gives CASTYRDRDDYTF. The V and J genes are TRBV12-3 or TRBV12-4 and TRBJ1-2; TRBD1 agrees at 9 bases. V lost 7 bases to trimming and J lost 10 bases; unmatched junction nucleotides: 10. The CDR3 runs to 13 residues.

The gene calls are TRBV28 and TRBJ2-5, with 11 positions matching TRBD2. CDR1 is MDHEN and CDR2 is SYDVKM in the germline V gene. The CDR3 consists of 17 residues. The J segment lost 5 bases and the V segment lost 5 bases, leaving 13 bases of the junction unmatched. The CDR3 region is CASSPSLLAGAWETQYF. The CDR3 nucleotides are TGTGCCAGCAGTCCCTCATTACTAGCGGGAGCTTGGGAGACCCAGTACTTC.

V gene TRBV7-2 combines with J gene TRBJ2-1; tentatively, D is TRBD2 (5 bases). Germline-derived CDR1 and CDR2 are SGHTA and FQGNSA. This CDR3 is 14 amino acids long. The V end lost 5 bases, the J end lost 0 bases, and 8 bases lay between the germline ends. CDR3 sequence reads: CASSQGGSYNEQFF. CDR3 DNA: TGTGCCAGCAGCCAAGGAGGCTCCTACAATGAGCAGTTCTTC. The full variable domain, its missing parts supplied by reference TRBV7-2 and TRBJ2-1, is GAGVSQSPSNKVTEKGKDVELRCDPISGHTALYWYRQSLGQGLEFLIYFQGNSAPDKSGLPSDRFSAERTGGSVSTLTIQRTQQEDSAVYLCASSQGGSYNEQFFGPGTRLTVL.

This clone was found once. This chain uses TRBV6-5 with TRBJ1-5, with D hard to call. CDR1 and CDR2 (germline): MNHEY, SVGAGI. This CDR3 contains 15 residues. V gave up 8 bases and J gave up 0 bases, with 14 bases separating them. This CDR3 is CASGGSRYSNQPQHF. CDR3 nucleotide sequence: TGTGCCAGCGGCGGCAGCCGCTATAGCAATCAGCCCCAGCATTTT.

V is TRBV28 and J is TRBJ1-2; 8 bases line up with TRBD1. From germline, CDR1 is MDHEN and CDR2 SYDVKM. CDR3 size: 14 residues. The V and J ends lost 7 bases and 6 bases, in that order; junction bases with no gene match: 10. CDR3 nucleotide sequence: TGTGCCAGCAATACGTTGGACAGGGTTGATGGCTACACCTTC. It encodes CASNTLDRVDGYTF.